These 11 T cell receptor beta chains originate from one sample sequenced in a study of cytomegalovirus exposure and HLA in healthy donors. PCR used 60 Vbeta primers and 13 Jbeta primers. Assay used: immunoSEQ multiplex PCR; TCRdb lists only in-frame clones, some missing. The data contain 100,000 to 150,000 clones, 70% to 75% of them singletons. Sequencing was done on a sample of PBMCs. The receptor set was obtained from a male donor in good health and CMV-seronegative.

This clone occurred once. As DNA, the CDR3 is TGTGCCAGCAGCCAACAGGGGTCGGACAAAAACATTCAGTACTTC. Protein sequence: CASSQQGSDKNIQYF. The gene calls are TRBV9 and TRBJ2-4; the match to TRBD1 covers 7 bases. The V gene end was trimmed by 4 bases and the J gene end by 3 bases; junction bases not matched to a gene: 7. Looked up from germline, CDR1 is SGDLS and CDR2 is YYNGEE. The CDR3 is made up of 15 amino acids.

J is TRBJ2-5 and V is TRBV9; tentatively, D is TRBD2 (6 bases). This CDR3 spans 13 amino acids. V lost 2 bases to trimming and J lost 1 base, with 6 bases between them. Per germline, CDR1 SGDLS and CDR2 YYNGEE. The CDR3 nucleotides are TGTGCCAGCAGCGTCGGGGGCCAAGAGACCCAGTACTTC. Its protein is CASSVGGQETQYF.

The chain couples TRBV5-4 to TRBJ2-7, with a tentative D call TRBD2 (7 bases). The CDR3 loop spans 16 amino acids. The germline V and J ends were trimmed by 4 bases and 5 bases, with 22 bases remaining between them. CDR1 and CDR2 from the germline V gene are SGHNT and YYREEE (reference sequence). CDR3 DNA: TGTGCCAGCAGCGGGGGGGGCCCGTCAAGAAGGGACGAGCAGTACTTC. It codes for CASSGGGPSRRDEQYF.

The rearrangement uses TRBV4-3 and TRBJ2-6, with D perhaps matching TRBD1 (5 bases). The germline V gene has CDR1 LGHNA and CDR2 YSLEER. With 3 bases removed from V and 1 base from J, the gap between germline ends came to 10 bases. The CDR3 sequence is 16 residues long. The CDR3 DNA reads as TGCGCCAGCAGCCAGGGTACAGGATCTGGGGCCAACGTCCTGACTTTC. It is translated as CASSQGTGSGANVLTF.

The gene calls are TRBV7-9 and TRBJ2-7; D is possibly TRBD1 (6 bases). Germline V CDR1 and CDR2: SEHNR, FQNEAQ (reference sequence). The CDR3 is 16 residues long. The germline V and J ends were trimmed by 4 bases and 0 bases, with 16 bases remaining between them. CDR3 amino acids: CASSSIQGISSYEQYF. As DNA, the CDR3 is TGTGCCAGCAGCTCAATACAGGGAATTAGCTCCTACGAGCAGTACTTC.

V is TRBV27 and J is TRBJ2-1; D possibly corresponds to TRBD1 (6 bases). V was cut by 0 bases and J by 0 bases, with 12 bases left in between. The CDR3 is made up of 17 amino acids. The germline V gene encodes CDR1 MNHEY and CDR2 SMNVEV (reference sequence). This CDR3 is CASSLSAADSSYNEQFF. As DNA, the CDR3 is TGTGCCAGCAGTTTATCGGCGGCGGACAGCTCCTACAATGAGCAGTTCTTC.

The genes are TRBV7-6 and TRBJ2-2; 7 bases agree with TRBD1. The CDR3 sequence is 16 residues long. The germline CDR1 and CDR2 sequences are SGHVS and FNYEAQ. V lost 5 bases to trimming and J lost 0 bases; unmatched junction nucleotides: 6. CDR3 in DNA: TGTGCCAGCAGCCTAAGACAGGGCTCGAACACCGGGGAGCTGTTTTTT. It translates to CASSLRQGSNTGELFF.

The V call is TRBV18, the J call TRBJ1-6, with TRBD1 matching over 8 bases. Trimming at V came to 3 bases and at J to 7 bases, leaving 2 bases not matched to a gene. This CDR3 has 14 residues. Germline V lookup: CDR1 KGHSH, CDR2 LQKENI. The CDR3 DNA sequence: TGTGCCAGCTCACCGACAGGGGTAAATTCACCCCTCCACTTT. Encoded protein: CASSPTGVNSPLHF.

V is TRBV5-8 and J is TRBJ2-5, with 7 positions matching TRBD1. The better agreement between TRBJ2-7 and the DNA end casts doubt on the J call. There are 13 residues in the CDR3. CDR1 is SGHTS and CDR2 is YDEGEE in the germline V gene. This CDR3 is CASSTDRVDEQYF. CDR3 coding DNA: TGTGCCAGCAGCACAGACAGGGTCGACGAGCAGTACTTC.

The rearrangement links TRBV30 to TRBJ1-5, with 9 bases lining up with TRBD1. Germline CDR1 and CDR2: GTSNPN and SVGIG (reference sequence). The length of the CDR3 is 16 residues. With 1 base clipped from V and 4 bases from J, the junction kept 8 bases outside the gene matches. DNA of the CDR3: TGTGCCTGGAGTGCCGTTGGGACAGGGAAAAATCAGCCCCAGCATTTT. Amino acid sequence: CAWSAVGTGKNQPQHF.

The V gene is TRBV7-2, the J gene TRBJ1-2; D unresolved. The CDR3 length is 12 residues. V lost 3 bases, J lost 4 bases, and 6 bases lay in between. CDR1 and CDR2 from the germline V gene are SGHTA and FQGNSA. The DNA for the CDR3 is TGTGCCAGCAGCTTGGACTTCTATGGCTACACCTTC. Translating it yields CASSLDFYGYTF. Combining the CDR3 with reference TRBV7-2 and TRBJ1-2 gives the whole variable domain GAGVSQSPSNKVTEKGKDVELRCDPISGHTALYWYRQSLGQGLEFLIYFQGNSAPDKSGLPSDRFSAERTGGSVSTLTIQRTQQEDSAVYLCASSLDFYGYTFGSGTRLTVV.